The rows below give T cell receptor beta chains drawn from one sample of a study of beta chain features in type 1 diabetes. The protocol was immunoSEQ multiplex PCR, while the TCRdb copy is restricted to in-frame clones and leaves out a portion. The table lists hundreds of thousands of clones, 13% of them singletons. The sample consisted of naive CD4+ T cells from blood. Source of these receptors: a man between 18 and 35 years old with type 1 diabetes. The CDR3 runs from the conserved cysteine through the conserved F or W. Each record gives: V gene, CDR3 protein.

>TRBV13
CASSMTGTSGVETQYF
>TRBV30
CAWDTDSGNTTYF
>TRBV6-1
CASSGALGRGTAYEQYF
>TRBV2
CASSEALRAQVNTEAFF
>TRBV25-1
CASSEGDSKAGNTIYF
>TRBV13
CASSRDRDHEQYF
>TRBV5-1
CASSLGRYEQYF
>TRBV7-3
CASSQAAGYTGELFF
>TRBV5-4
CASSLGGQGTYGYTF
>TRBV9
CASSVGQASTDTQYF
>TRBV6-5
CASSSTVSYEQYF
>TRBV5-1
CASSLAGRGGYNEQFF
>TRBV18
CASSPLGQGASGANVLTF
>TRBV5-4
CASSLIRGKNTDTQYF
>TRBV5-4
CASSLDLGADIQYF
>TRBV30
CAWKIGSPGELFF
>TRBV28
CASSLGSKNTEAFF
>TRBV7-9
CASSPRDREETQYF
>TRBV19
CASSIEGSSYEQYF
>TRBV5-6
CASSLERNYGYTF
>TRBV20-1
CSAISHRQYF
>TRBV25-1
CASSEHGVREAFF
>TRBV7-9
CASSGQAQETQYF
>TRBV4-1
CASSQNSRTNSYEQYF
>TRBV9
CASTLGARGKEKLFF
>TRBV27
CASGGQGDYEQYF
>TRBV5-4
CASSLSTDTQYF
>TRBV30
CAWSVLFGRESPLHF
>TRBV14
CASSQDIQTRGGKLFF
>TRBV7-9
CASSFIPGQGENTIYF
>TRBV11-2
CASSFSTVGNEQFF
>TRBV7-6
CASSLWVQETQYF
>TRBV28
CASTQGSYGYTF
>TRBV7-2
CASSPSSASGGGGTQYF
>TRBV29-1
CSASGPADYGYTF
>TRBV5-1
CASSDTGGRQPQHF
>TRBV7-8
CASSRFGPGGRETQYF
>TRBV6-5
CASAPGLAFPYEQYF
>TRBV4-2
CASSQEWRRDRGLRTEAFF
>TRBV7-7
CASSLTGTRQETQYF
>TRBV7-2
CASSFDRSRTEAFF
>TRBV4-1
CASSQDWNPKYQETQYF
>TRBV5-4
CASSRGTGGIETQYF
>TRBV5-1
CASSLAWANEQFF
>TRBV5-1
CASRGRHPNNEQFF
>TRBV15
CATSGQLATNEKLFF
>TRBV28
CASSPPGGWNTEAFF
>TRBV7-8
CASSFGSRGSYEQYF